These 9 T cell receptor beta chains were sequenced from one sample in a study of blood T cells in healthy people across ages (dated by TCRdb to 2013 to 2016). The library was obtained by 5' RACE. A second roughly 7 to 11 cycle PCR used a sample-barcoded 5' primer and a J-beta primer mix. TCRdb redid the processing of the public reads, applying fastp at Q25 and MiXCR, and retained in-frame beta chains. Each entry merges the rows of one CDR3 protein and shows their most common DNA and genes. Counted in this sample were 1.8 million or so distinct CDR3 sequences; 35% to 50% of them appeared once. The ten biggest clones cover more than 20% of the sample. The sequenced sample was blood. Source of these receptors: a human donor in good health.

There are a few counts of this clonotype. It may be a read error: a sequence one base away is much more abundant. The V gene is TRBV4-2, the J gene TRBJ2-6; D is perhaps TRBD1 or TRBD2 (7 bases each). The CDR3 runs to 16 residues. Germline values: CDR1 LGHNA, CDR2 YNFKEQ. The V gene lost 3 bases and the J gene lost 2 bases, with 11 bases spanning the gap. In DNA form, the CDR3 reads TGTGCCAGCAGCCAGCAGGGGGGGACTGGGGCCAACGTCCTGACTTTC. It codes for CASSQQGGTGANVLTF.

This clonotype was detected many times. The chain links TRBV20-1 to TRBJ2-7; D is possibly TRBD1 (6 bases). The CDR3 consists of 14 residues. Per germline, CDR1 DFQATT and CDR2 SNEGSKA (reference sequence). The ends were cut back, 2 bases at V and 3 bases at J, with 14 bases in the middle. The CDR3 bases are TGCAGTGCTAGACCCGGACAGTCCAACTACGAGCAGTACTTC. This translates into CSARPGQSNYEQYF.

Comment on this clonotype: One end of the junction is discordant with germline, which a read error may explain. The rearrangement joins TRBV7-8 to TRBJ2-2, with no clear D. Germline loops: CDR1 SGHVS, CDR2 FQNEAQ. The CDR3 has 14 residues. This CDR3 is CASGLGPDTGELFF. DNA for the CDR3: TGTGCCAGCGGCTTAGGACCTGACACCGGGGAGCTGTTTTTT.

The rearrangement uses TRBV5-1 and TRBJ2-1; 7 positions agree with TRBD1. CDR3 length equals 15 residues. The V gene's germline CDR1 is SGHRS and CDR2 YFSETQ. The trim removed 4 bases at V and 6 bases at J, leaving 10 bases unmatched. CDR3 sequence: CASSLTGVRGNEQFF. The CDR3, as DNA: TGCGCCAGCAGCCTAACAGGGGTGAGGGGCAATGAGCAGTTCTTC. The full variable domain, completed using reference TRBV5-1 and TRBJ2-1, is KAGVTQTPRYLIKTRGQQVTLSCSPISGHRSVSWYQQTPGQGLQFLFEYFSETQRNKGNFPGRFSGRQFSNSRSEMNVSTLELGDSALYLCASSLTGVRGNEQFFGPGTRLTVL.

In DNA form, the CDR3 reads TGCAGTGCTAGCCCCCTAGCGTTGGGCACAGATACGCAGTATTTT. Translation gives CSASPLALGTDTQYF. The genes are TRBV20-1 and TRBJ2-3; the D gene is possibly TRBD2 (6 bases). The germline CDR1 and CDR2 sequences are DFQATT and SNEGSKA (reference sequence). The CDR3 spans 15 residues. Trimming took off 3 bases at V and 1 base at J, with 14 bases between the two ends.

This clonotype has only a few counts. The chain uses TRBV20-1 and TRBJ2-7, with no clear D. The V end was cut by 2 bases, the J end by 0 bases, with 8 bases between. CDR1 is DFQATT, CDR2 SNEGSKA, per germline (reference sequence). The CDR3 extends over 13 amino acids. CDR3 residues: CSARSGLSYEQYF. The DNA for the CDR3 is TGCAGTGCTAGATCGGGCCTCTCCTACGAGCAGTACTTC.

The V and J genes are TRBV7-9 and TRBJ1-6; TRBD1 aligns across 7 bases. Germline V gene data show CDR1 as SEHNR and CDR2 as FQNEAQ (reference sequence). V trimming: 4 bases; J trimming: 14 bases; junction bases outside the gene matches: 5. This CDR3 has 12 amino acids. CDR3: CASSSQGSALHF. CDR3 coding DNA: TGTGCCAGCAGCTCACAGGGGAGCGCCCTCCACTTT.

This chain connects TRBV7-9 to TRBJ2-5; D possibly corresponds to TRBD2 (5 bases). CDR1 and CDR2 (germline): SEHNR, FQNEAQ (reference sequence). There are 14 residues in the CDR3. Trimming removed 5 bases from V and 0 bases from J, with 10 bases in between. CDR3 protein: CASSPGSYQETQYF. In nucleotides, the CDR3 is TGTGCCAGCAGCCCTGGGAGCTACCAAGAGACCCAGTACTTC.

The chain couples TRBV29-1 to TRBJ2-3; D is undetermined. The CDR3 has 12 residues. CDR1 SQVTM and CDR2 ANQGSEA come from the germline V gene. The germline V and J ends were trimmed by 5 bases and 5 bases, with 11 bases remaining between them. The DNA of the CDR3 is TGCAGCGTTATAGCCTGGGAAGATACGCAGTATTTT. It is translated as CSVIAWEDTQYF.